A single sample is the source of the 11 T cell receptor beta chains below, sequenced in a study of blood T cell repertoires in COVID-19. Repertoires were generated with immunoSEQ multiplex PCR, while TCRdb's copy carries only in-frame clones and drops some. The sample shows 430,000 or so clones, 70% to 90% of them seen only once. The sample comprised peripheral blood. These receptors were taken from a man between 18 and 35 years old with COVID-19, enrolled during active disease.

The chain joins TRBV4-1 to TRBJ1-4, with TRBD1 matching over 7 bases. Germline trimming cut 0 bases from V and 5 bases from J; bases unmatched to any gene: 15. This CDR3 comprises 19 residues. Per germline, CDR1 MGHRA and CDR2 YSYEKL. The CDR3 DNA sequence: TGCGCCAGCAGCCAAGAAGATGGGCAGGGGGTCGGGCGGAATGAAAAACTGTTTTTT. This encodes CASSQEDGQGVGRNEKLFF.

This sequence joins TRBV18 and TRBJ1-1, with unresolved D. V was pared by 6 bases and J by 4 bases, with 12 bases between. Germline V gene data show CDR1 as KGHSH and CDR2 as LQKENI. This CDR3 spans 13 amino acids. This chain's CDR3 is CASSRGGSTEAFF. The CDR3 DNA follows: TGTGCCAGCTCGCGGGGTGGAAGCACTGAAGCTTTCTTT.

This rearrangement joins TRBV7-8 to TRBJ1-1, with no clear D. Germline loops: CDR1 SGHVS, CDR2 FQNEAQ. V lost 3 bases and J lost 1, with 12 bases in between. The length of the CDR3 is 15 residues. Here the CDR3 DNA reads TGTGCCAGCAGCTTCGACGGGGTGTCGAACACTGAAGCTTTCTTT. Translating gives CASSFDGVSNTEAFF.

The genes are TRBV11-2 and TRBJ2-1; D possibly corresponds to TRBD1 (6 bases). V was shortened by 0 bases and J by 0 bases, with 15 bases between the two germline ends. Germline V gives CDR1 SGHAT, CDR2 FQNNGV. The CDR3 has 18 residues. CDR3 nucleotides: TGTGCCAGCAGCTTAGATCCCCGGACAGAAAGCTCCTACAATGAGCAGTTCTTC. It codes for CASSLDPRTESSYNEQFF.

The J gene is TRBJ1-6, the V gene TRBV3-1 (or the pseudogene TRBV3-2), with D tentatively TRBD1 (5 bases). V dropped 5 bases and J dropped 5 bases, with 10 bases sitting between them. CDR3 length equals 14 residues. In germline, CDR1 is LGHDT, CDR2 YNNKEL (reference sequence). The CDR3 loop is CASSVQADNSPLHF. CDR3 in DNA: TGTGCCAGCAGCGTACAGGCGGATAATTCACCCCTCCACTTT.

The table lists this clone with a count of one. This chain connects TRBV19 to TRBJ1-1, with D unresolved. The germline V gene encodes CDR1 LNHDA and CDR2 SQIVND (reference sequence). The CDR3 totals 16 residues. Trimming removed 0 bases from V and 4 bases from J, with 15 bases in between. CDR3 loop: CASSIEAGWRGTEAFF. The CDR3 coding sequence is TGTGCCAGTAGTATAGAGGCGGGGTGGAGAGGCACTGAAGCTTTCTTT.

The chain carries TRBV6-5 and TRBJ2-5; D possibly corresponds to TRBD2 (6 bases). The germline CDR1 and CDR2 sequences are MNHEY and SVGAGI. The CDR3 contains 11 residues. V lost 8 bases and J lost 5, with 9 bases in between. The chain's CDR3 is CASGRRETQYF. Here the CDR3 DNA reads TGTGCCAGCGGGAGGAGGGAGACCCAGTACTTC.

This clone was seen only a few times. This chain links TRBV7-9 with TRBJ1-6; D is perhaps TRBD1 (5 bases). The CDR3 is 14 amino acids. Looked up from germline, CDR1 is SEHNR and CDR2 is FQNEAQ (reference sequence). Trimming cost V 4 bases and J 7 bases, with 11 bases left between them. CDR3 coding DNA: TGTGCCAGCAGCTGGCGACAGCCGAATTCACCCCTCCACTTT. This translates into CASSWRQPNSPLHF.

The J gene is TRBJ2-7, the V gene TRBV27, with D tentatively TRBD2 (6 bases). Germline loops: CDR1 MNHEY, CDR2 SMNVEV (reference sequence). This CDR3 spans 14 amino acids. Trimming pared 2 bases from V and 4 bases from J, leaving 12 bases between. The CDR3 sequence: CASSLGGMVYEQYF. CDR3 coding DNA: TGTGCCAGCAGTTTAGGAGGGATGGTGTACGAGCAGTACTTC.

The CDR3 region has the DNA TGTGCCAGCAGTGAATACCGGAGCACAGATACGCAGTATTTT. It codes for CASSEYRSTDTQYF. This chain links TRBV25-1 with TRBJ2-3; D is unresolved. The germline V gene has CDR1 MGHDK and CDR2 SYGVNS. The CDR3 covers 14 residues. V was pared by 0 bases and J by 0 bases, with 4 bases between.

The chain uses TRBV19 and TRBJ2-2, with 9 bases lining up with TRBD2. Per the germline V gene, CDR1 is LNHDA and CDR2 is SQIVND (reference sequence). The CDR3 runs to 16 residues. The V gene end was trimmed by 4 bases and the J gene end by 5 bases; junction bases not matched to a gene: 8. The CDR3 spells CASSTIAGAGTGELFF. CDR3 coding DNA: TGTGCCAGTAGTACAATAGCGGGAGCGGGGACCGGGGAGCTGTTTTTT.